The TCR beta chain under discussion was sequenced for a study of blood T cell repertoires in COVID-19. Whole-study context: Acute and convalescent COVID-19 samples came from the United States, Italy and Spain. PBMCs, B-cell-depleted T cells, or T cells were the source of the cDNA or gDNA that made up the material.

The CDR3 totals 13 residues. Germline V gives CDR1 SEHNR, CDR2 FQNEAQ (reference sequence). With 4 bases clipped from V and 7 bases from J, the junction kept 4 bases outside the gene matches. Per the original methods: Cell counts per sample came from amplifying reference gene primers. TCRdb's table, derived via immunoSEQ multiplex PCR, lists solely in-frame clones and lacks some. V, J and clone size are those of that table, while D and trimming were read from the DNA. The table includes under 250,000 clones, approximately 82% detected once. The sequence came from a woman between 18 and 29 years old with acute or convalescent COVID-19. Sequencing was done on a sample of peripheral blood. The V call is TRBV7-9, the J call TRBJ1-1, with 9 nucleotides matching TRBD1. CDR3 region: CASSSADRGEAFF. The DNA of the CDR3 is TGTGCCAGCAGCTCCGCGGACAGGGGTGAAGCTTTCTTT.